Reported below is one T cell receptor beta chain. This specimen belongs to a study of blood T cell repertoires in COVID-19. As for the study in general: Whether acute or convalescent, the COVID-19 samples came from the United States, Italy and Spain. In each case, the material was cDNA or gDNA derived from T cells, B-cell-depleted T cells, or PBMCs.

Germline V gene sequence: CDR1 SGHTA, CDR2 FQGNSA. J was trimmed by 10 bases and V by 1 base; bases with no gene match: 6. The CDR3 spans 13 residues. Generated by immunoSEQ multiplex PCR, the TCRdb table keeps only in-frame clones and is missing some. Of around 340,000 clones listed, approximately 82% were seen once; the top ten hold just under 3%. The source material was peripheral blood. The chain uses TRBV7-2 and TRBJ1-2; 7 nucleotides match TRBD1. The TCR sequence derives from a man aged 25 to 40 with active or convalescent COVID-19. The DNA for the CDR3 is TGTGCCAGCAGCTTAGGACCTGGGACAGACTACACCTTC. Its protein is CASSLGPGTDYTF.